This record covers a single T cell receptor beta chain. This sample was taken from a study of blood T cell repertoires in COVID-19. Background on the study: Acute-phase and convalescent COVID-19 samples originated in the United States, Italy and Spain.

Authors' analysis steps: Quantification of nucleated cells was approximated via reference gene primer amplification. The repertoire was sequenced with immunoSEQ multiplex PCR; TCRdb's copy has only in-frame clones and lacks some. The D gene and trimming were derived from the DNA, and the V and J assignments and clone size from that table. The table includes over 90,000 clones, around 90% detected once. With 5 bases removed from V and 11 bases from J, the gap between germline ends came to 9 bases. The CDR3 covers 10 residues. This TCR was recovered from a man aged 18 to 29 with acute or convalescent COVID-19. The rearrangement joins TRBV12-3 or TRBV12-4 to TRBJ1-1; D is possibly TRBD1 (6 bases). Sequences were obtained from peripheral blood. CDR3 amino acids: CASSKGVAFF. As DNA, the CDR3 is TGTGCCAGCAGTAAGGGGGTGGCTTTCTTT.